The 27 T cell receptor beta chains below all came from one sample that was sequenced in a study of cytotoxic CD8 clonotypes in ibrutinib-treated CLL. Repertoires were generated with immunoSEQ multiplex PCR, while TCRdb's copy carries only in-frame clones and drops some. Of more than 8,000 clones listed, approximately 57% are singletons. This specimen was PBMCs, taken before ibrutinib treatment. These receptors were obtained from a human donor with chronic lymphocytic leukemia.

The rearrangement links TRBV5-6 to TRBJ1-2, with D possibly TRBD1 on 6 matching bases. The V gene's germline CDR1 is SGHDT and CDR2 YYEEEE. The germline V and J ends were trimmed by 0 bases and 2 bases, with 8 bases remaining between them. This CDR3 is 14 amino acids long. The DNA of the CDR3 is TGTGCCAGCAGCTTGGAGCAGGGGAACTATGGCTACACCTTC. Its protein is CASSLEQGNYGYTF.

The rearrangement uses TRBV28 and TRBJ2-7, with 10 bases fitting TRBD1. CDR1 is MDHEN, CDR2 SYDVKM, per germline. The CDR3 runs to 14 residues. V was pared by 6 bases and J by 1 base, with 3 bases of the junction left unmatched. CDR3 residues: CASRLDRGSYEQYF. The CDR3 coding sequence is TGTGCCAGCAGATTGGACAGGGGGTCCTACGAGCAGTACTTC.

This chain connects TRBV19 to TRBJ2-3; D is ambiguous. Germline V CDR1 and CDR2: LNHDA, SQIVND (reference sequence). The CDR3 contains 15 residues. Trimming shortened V by 6 bases and J by 0 bases, and 13 bases separated the two germline ends. CDR3 sequence: CASSSRPLSTDTQYF. The DNA for the CDR3 is TGTGCCAGTAGCTCCAGGCCCCTCAGCACAGATACGCAGTATTTT.

V usage is TRBV6-5 and J usage is TRBJ2-1, with 7 bases identical to TRBD2. From germline, CDR1 is MNHEY and CDR2 SVGAGI. V gave up 10 bases and J gave up 5 bases; unmatched junction bases: 5. The CDR3 length is 12 residues. This chain's CDR3 is CATRLADNEQFF. In DNA form, the CDR3 reads TGTGCCACTCGACTAGCCGACAATGAGCAGTTCTTC.

The J gene is TRBJ1-6, the V gene TRBV9; D call uncertain. This CDR3 is 13 amino acids long. Germline V gene sequence: CDR1 SGDLS, CDR2 YYNGEE. Trimming stripped 4 bases from V and 10 bases from J, with 12 bases between. CDR3 sequence: CASSQLGSSPLHF. CDR3 in DNA: TGTGCCAGCAGCCAACTGGGTAGCTCACCCCTCCACTTT.

This clone was recorded once. The rearrangement joins TRBV7-9 to TRBJ2-2, with D uncertain. Trimming left V 7 bases short and J 8 bases short, with 20 bases between. CDR1 and CDR2 (germline): SEHNR, FQNEAQ (reference sequence). The length of the CDR3 is 15 residues. The CDR3 nucleotides are TGTGCCAGCACCCTGCCCCTACAAAGCCCGGGGGAGCTGTTTTTT. Amino acid sequence: CASTLPLQSPGELFF. The whole variable domain, remainder taken from reference TRBV7-9 and TRBJ2-2, is DTGVSQNPRHKITKRGQNVTFRCDPISEHNRLYWYRQTLGQGPEFLTYFQNEAQLEKSRLLSDRFSAERPKGSFSTLEIQRTEQGDSAMYLCASTLPLQSPGELFFGEGSRLTVL.

The chain is built from TRBV29-1 and TRBJ2-1; a weak D match, TRBD2 (6 bases). This CDR3 region has 13 residues. The V end was cut by 6 bases, the J end by 1 base, with 10 bases between. The germline V gene has CDR1 SQVTM and CDR2 ANQGSEA. CDR3 sequence (DNA): TGCAGCGTGCCACTAGCTTCCTACAATGAGCAGTTCTTC. Protein sequence: CSVPLASYNEQFF.

This clone has just one count. The chain links TRBV4-1 to TRBJ2-7, with TRBD2 as a possible D gene (5 bases). V was trimmed by 0 bases and J by 5 bases, leaving 11 bases between them. The germline V gene encodes CDR1 MGHRA and CDR2 YSYEKL. The CDR3 spans 14 residues. CDR3 sequence (DNA): TGCGCCAGCAGCCAAGATATCTCGAGGGACGAGCAGTACTTC. It encodes CASSQDISRDEQYF.

This chain links TRBV5-1 with TRBJ1-3; D is unresolved. V shed 1 base and J shed 0 bases, with 11 bases lying between them. This CDR3 spans 16 amino acids. Germline lookup yields CDR1 SGHRS and CDR2 YFSETQ. The CDR3 protein is CASSLLGRTSGNTIYF. CDR3 DNA: TGCGCCAGCAGCTTGCTAGGGAGGACCTCTGGAAACACCATATATTTT.

This chain connects TRBV6-1 to TRBJ2-1; 7 bases align to TRBD1. The V and J ends lost 7 bases and 4 bases, in that order; junction bases with no gene match: 7. Germline CDR1 MNHNS, CDR2 SASEGT. The CDR3 covers 14 residues. The CDR3 coding sequence is TGTGCCAGCACCCCGGGACAGCAATACAATGAGCAGTTCTTC. Amino acids: CASTPGQQYNEQFF.

V and J are TRBV19 and TRBJ1-1; the D gene is possibly TRBD1 (5 bases). Trimming pared 4 bases from V and 4 bases from J, leaving 13 bases between. There are 14 residues in the CDR3. Germline V CDR1 and CDR2: LNHDA, SQIVND (reference sequence). The CDR3 here is CASSTGGVGTEAFF. As DNA, the CDR3 is TGTGCCAGTAGTACGGGGGGAGTAGGCACTGAAGCTTTCTTT.

The V and J genes are TRBV5-1 and TRBJ2-1; TRBD2 aligns across 9 bases. The CDR3 covers 15 residues. The V gene's germline CDR1 is SGHRS and CDR2 YFSETQ. The J segment lost 6 bases and the V segment lost 4 bases, leaving 8 bases of the junction unmatched. This CDR3 is CASSQGLALRNEQFF. In DNA form, the CDR3 reads TGCGCCAGCAGCCAGGGACTAGCTCTCCGCAATGAGCAGTTCTTC.

The V gene is TRBV6-6, the J gene TRBJ2-1, with D hard to call. V lost 0 bases to trimming and J lost 4 bases, with 7 bases between them. Germline V gene data show CDR1 as MNHNY and CDR2 as SVGAGI (reference sequence). The CDR3 has 14 amino acids. CDR3 region: CASSYSSRYNEQFF. DNA of the CDR3: TGTGCCAGCAGTTACTCCTCCCGATACAATGAGCAGTTCTTC.

The rearrangement joins TRBV11-1 to TRBJ2-3, with no clear D. The CDR3 runs 12 residues. CDR1 is SGHAT, CDR2 FQDESV, per germline (reference sequence). Between the trimmed V and J ends, which lost 1 base and 5 bases, there was a span of 4 bases. The CDR3 DNA reads TGTGCCAGCAGCTTAGGGGGAGATACGCAGTATTTT. It specifies CASSLGGDTQYF.

The chain is built from TRBV6-1 and TRBJ1-1, with D uncertain. V gave up 4 bases and J gave up 2 bases, with 11 bases separating them. CDR3 size: 14 residues. Per the germline V gene, CDR1 is MNHNS and CDR2 is SASEGT. The CDR3 loop is CASSVITDNTEAFF. The CDR3 bases are TGTGCCAGCAGTGTGATTACAGATAACACTGAAGCTTTCTTT.

V usage is TRBV27 and J usage is TRBJ2-1; possibly TRBD1 for D (5 bases). The CDR3 has 17 amino acids. The germline V gene encodes CDR1 MNHEY and CDR2 SMNVEV (reference sequence). V lost 2 bases, J lost 0 bases, and 14 bases lay in between. The CDR3 DNA reads as TGTGCCAGCAGTTTAGCGTACAGGCCGAGCTCCTACAATGAGCAGTTCTTC. It codes for CASSLAYRPSSYNEQFF.

The chain has TRBV15 and TRBJ2-1; TRBD1 matches at 7 bases. Germline values: CDR1 LNHNV, CDR2 YYDKDF (reference sequence). J gave up 0 bases and V 1 base, and 6 bases lay outside the gene matches. The CDR3 consists of 17 residues. CDR3 loop: CATSRASDRSSYNEQFF. CDR3 coding DNA: TGTGCCACCAGCAGAGCCTCGGACAGGAGCTCCTACAATGAGCAGTTCTTC.

This chain joins TRBV4-1 and TRBJ1-1, with D perhaps matching TRBD1 (6 bases). V lost 3 bases and J lost 7, with 12 bases in between. CDR3 length equals 13 residues. Germline CDR1 reads MGHRA; CDR2 reads YSYEKL. The CDR3 is CASSHSDRDEAFF. CDR3 DNA: TGCGCCAGCAGCCACTCGGACAGAGATGAAGCTTTCTTT.

This clone was recorded a few times. The chain carries TRBV2 and TRBJ1-1, with D tentatively TRBD1 (6 bases). V shed 8 bases and J shed 5 bases, with 12 bases lying between them. CDR3 length equals 12 residues. Germline CDR1 SNHLY, CDR2 FYNNEI. Here the CDR3 DNA reads TGTGCCAGCCAGCAAGGGGGGACTGAAGCTTTCTTT. This encodes CASQQGGTEAFF. Full variable domain (outside the CDR3, taken from reference TRBV2 and TRBJ1-1): EPEVTQTPSHQVTQMGQEVILRCVPISNHLYFYWYRQILGQKVEFLVSFYNNEISEKSEIFDDQFSVERPDGSNFTLKIRSTKLEDSAMYFCASQQGGTEAFFGQGTRLTVV.

The chain carries TRBV18 and TRBJ1-5; D unresolved. Germline V lookup: CDR1 KGHSH, CDR2 LQKENI. This CDR3 comprises 13 residues. V gave up 5 bases and J gave up 5 bases, with 10 bases separating them. The CDR3 nucleotides read TGTGCCAGCTCAGTTTTTGGGGATCAGCCCCAGCATTTT. Its translation: CASSVFGDQPQHF.

The genes are TRBV7-3 and TRBJ2-1; 14 nucleotides agree with TRBD2. V lost 0 bases, J lost 3 bases, and 1 base stayed unmatched. The CDR3 totals 17 residues. In germline, CDR1 is SGHTA, CDR2 FQGTGA. Written as DNA, the CDR3 is TGTGCCAGCAGCTTAACGGGGACTAGCGGGAGCTACAATGAGCAGTTCTTC. Translating gives CASSLTGTSGSYNEQFF.

CDR3 nucleotides: TGTGCCAGCAGCTTAGGGGCTTACACCGGGGAGCTGTTTTTT. This gives the protein CASSLGAYTGELFF. V is TRBV7-9 and J is TRBJ2-2; D gene ambiguous. The V end was cut by 1 base, the J end by 3 bases, with 6 bases between. This CDR3 has 14 residues. The germline gives CDR1 SEHNR, CDR2 FQNEAQ (reference sequence).

CDR3 sequence reads: CATVLGGYNEQFF. CDR3 DNA sequence: TGTGCCACCGTTCTGGGAGGGTACAATGAGCAGTTCTTC. The chain carries TRBV28 and TRBJ2-1; 7 bases line up with TRBD2. Germline-derived CDR1 and CDR2 are MDHEN and SYDVKM. V trimming: 10 bases; J trimming: 4 bases; junction bases outside the gene matches: 7. CDR3 size: 13 residues.

This rearrangement joins TRBV7-2 to TRBJ1-5; TRBD1 matches 7 bases. This CDR3 spans 16 amino acids. Losses at the gene ends were 5 bases for V and 9 bases for J; bases not matched to a gene: 16. Germline V gene sequence: CDR1 SGHTA, CDR2 FQGNSA. In DNA form, the CDR3 reads TGTGCCAGCAGCCCCCGCCCGGCAGGGGGATCTCGGCCCCAGCATTTT. Amino acids: CASSPRPAGGSRPQHF.

The J gene is TRBJ2-5, the V gene TRBV7-9; D is ambiguous. The V end lost 5 bases, the J end lost 4 bases, and 5 bases lay between the germline ends. In germline, CDR1 is SEHNR, CDR2 FQNEAQ (reference sequence). This CDR3 contains 11 residues. Here the CDR3 reads CASSTTETQYF. The CDR3 DNA sequence: TGTGCCAGCAGCACCACAGAGACCCAGTACTTC.

This clone was observed a few times. The chain joins TRBV19 to TRBJ2-3; 9 bases agree with TRBD1. The germline V gene has CDR1 LNHDA and CDR2 SQIVND (reference sequence). The V gene end was trimmed by 3 bases and the J gene end by 4 bases; junction bases not matched to a gene: 2. This CDR3 is 14 amino acids long. In DNA, the CDR3 is TGTGCCAGTAGTATCCGACAGGGGGCAGATACGCAGTATTTT. The encoded protein is CASSIRQGADTQYF.

This clone appeared once. The J gene is TRBJ2-5, the V gene TRBV19, with D perhaps given as TRBD1 or TRBD2 (5 bases each). V dropped 2 bases and J dropped 4 bases, with 8 bases sitting between them. The CDR3 covers 13 residues. Germline V lookup: CDR1 LNHDA, CDR2 SQIVND (reference sequence). CDR3: CASSITRGETQYF. Here the CDR3 DNA reads TGTGCCAGTAGTATAACTAGGGGAGAGACCCAGTACTTC.